A single sample is the source of the 5 T cell receptor beta chains below, sequenced in a study of blood T cell repertoires in COVID-19. TCRdb's copy holds only in-frame clones and misses some; the assay was immunoSEQ multiplex PCR. Of some 100,000 clones in the sample, 86% were seen once. The sequenced sample consisted of peripheral blood. These receptors all stem from a man between 65 and 85 years old who had recovered from COVID-19.

The chain joins TRBV6-1 to TRBJ1-5; a possible D gene is TRBD1 (5 bases). The CDR3 is made up of 15 amino acids. V was cut by 7 bases and J by 6 bases, with 19 bases left in between. Germline V gene sequence: CDR1 MNHNS, CDR2 SASEGT. The CDR3 sequence: CASTPRGEVTQPQHF. In DNA form, the CDR3 reads TGTGCCAGCACCCCCCGGGGGGAGGTGACTCAGCCCCAGCATTTT.

The chain couples TRBV11-1 to TRBJ2-7; 8 bases fit TRBD1. The length of the CDR3 is 15 residues. The germline V gene has CDR1 SGHAT and CDR2 FQDESV (reference sequence). V dropped 4 bases and J dropped 0; count of bases not matched to a gene: 5. In DNA, the CDR3 is TGTGCCAGCAGCTCCCCGACAGGGGACTCCTACGAGCAGTACTTC. This sequence encodes CASSSPTGDSYEQYF.

The chain has TRBV19 and TRBJ2-7; 9 nucleotides agree with TRBD2. CDR1 LNHDA and CDR2 SQIVND come from the germline V gene (reference sequence). This CDR3 region has 15 residues. J gave up 6 bases and V 5 bases, and 11 bases lay outside the gene matches. The CDR3 DNA follows: TGTGCCAGTAGTCCTCGACTAGCGGTGGGGGCCGAGCAGTACTTC. This codes for CASSPRLAVGAEQYF. Based on the CDR3 plus reference TRBV19 and TRBJ2-7, the full variable domain is DGGITQSPKYLFRKEGQNVTLSCEQNLNHDAMYWYRQDPGQGLRLIYYSQIVNDFQKGDIAEGYSVSREKKESFPLTVTSAQKNPTAFYLCASSPRLAVGAEQYFGPGTRLTVT.

The rearrangement joins TRBV5-1 to TRBJ2-7; possibly TRBD1 for D (6 bases). The CDR3 sequence is 14 residues long. V was cut by 4 bases and J by 2 bases, with 13 bases left in between. In germline, CDR1 is SGHRS, CDR2 YFSETQ. CDR3 in DNA: TGCGCCAGCAGCCAAGGGACACTAGCCTACGAGCAGTACTTC. As protein: CASSQGTLAYEQYF.

The chain combines TRBV7-3 with TRBJ2-6; D ambiguous. Germline V gene sequence: CDR1 SGHTA, CDR2 FQGTGA. This CDR3 contains 12 residues. The ends were cut back, 6 bases at V and 16 bases at J, with 16 bases in the middle. CDR3 coding DNA: TGTGCCAGCAGTTCGGATCGGAGCCTTCTGACTTTC. Protein sequence: CASSSDRSLLTF.